Listed here are 21 T cell receptor beta chains from one sample, sequenced in a study of blood T cell repertoires in COVID-19. Using immunoSEQ multiplex PCR, the repertoire was profiled, and TCRdb retains in-frame clones only, with some absent. Here the sample spans 130,000 to 150,000 clones, roughly 88% being singletons. Sequenced input: peripheral blood. The source of these receptors is a woman aged 55 to 70 with COVID-19, enrolled during active disease.

The V call is TRBV6-5, the J call TRBJ2-3; no definite D call. This CDR3 is 15 amino acids long. Trimming left V 5 bases short and J 0 bases short, with 12 bases between. Germline lookup yields CDR1 MNHEY and CDR2 SVGAGI. CDR3 nucleotide sequence: TGTGCCAGCAGTAAGAACCAGGCTAGCACAGATACGCAGTATTTT. This encodes CASSKNQASTDTQYF.

The rearrangement uses TRBV13 and TRBJ2-3; the D gene is possibly TRBD2 (6 bases). The CDR3 totals 15 residues. CDR1 and CDR2 from the germline V gene are PRHDT and FYEKMQ (reference sequence). Trimming took off 2 bases at V and 5 bases at J, with 14 bases between the two ends. The CDR3 DNA sequence: TGTGCCAGCAGCTTAAGACTAGTGTCTCTAGATACGCAGTATTTT. The encoded protein is CASSLRLVSLDTQYF.

The chain employs TRBV19 and TRBJ2-7; D perhaps matches TRBD1 (6 bases). The CDR3 has 13 residues. Germline lookup yields CDR1 LNHDA and CDR2 SQIVND (reference sequence). V lost 6 bases, J lost 4 bases, and 13 bases lay in between. The CDR3, as DNA: TGTGCCAGTAGCAGGGGTTTGTTTTACGAGCAGTACTTC. This codes for CASSRGLFYEQYF.

This clone has only one observation. The rearrangement joins TRBV19 to TRBJ1-1; 12 bases are shared with TRBD1. This CDR3 comprises 15 residues. Trimming removed 4 bases from V and 10 bases from J; junction bases left unmatched: 10. From germline, CDR1 is LNHDA and CDR2 SQIVND (reference sequence). This chain's CDR3 is CASSNPGTGGIGAFF. The CDR3 region has the DNA TGTGCCAGTAGTAATCCCGGGACAGGGGGCATCGGAGCTTTCTTT.

The V and J genes are TRBV10-3 and TRBJ1-1; D remains ambiguous. Germline assignment: CDR1 ENHRY and CDR2 SYGVKD. The CDR3 loop spans 13 amino acids. Trimming removed 2 bases from V and 1 base from J, with 5 bases in between. CDR3 DNA: TGTGCCATCAGTGAGCGAGAGAACACTGAAGCTTTCTTT. Translated, it gives CAISERENTEAFF.

The chain employs TRBV27 and TRBJ2-2; 7 positions match TRBD2. J gave up 1 base and V 3 bases, and 8 bases lay outside the gene matches. The CDR3 is made up of 17 amino acids. Germline CDR1 MNHEY, CDR2 SMNVEV (reference sequence). As DNA, the CDR3 is TGTGCCAGCAGTTTTCTGGGGGGGGAGGAGAACACCGGGGAGCTGTTTTTT. This sequence encodes CASSFLGGEENTGELFF.

V usage is TRBV10-2 and J usage is TRBJ1-5, with 7 nucleotides matching TRBD1. Germline V lookup: CDR1 WSHSY, CDR2 SAAADI. J gave up 5 bases and V 4 bases, and 5 bases lay outside the gene matches. This CDR3 spans 14 amino acids. CDR3 amino acids: CASSGVDRDQPQHF. In DNA, the CDR3 is TGCGCCAGCAGTGGAGTCGACAGGGATCAGCCCCAGCATTTT.

V and J are TRBV7-9 and TRBJ2-2; D is unclear. This CDR3 spans 14 amino acids. Germline V gives CDR1 SEHNR, CDR2 FQNEAQ (reference sequence). Trimming left V 1 base short and J 6 bases short, with 9 bases between. The CDR3 is CASSLDVRAGELFF. CDR3 in DNA: TGTGCCAGCAGCTTAGATGTTCGAGCCGGGGAGCTGTTTTTT.

CDR3 sequence reads: CASSQGQGTDTQYF. CDR3 coding DNA: TGTGCCAGCAGTCAGGGACAGGGCACAGATACGCAGTATTTT. This chain links TRBV7-9 with TRBJ2-3; 8 positions match TRBD1. This CDR3 region has 14 residues. Trimming removed 6 bases from V and 1 base from J; junction bases left unmatched: 3. Germline V gene data show CDR1 as SEHNR and CDR2 as FQNEAQ (reference sequence).

In regard to this clone: The junction differs from germline at one of its ends, possibly a read error. This sequence joins TRBV19 and TRBJ1-2, with 7 bases lining up with TRBD1. Germline CDR1 reads LNHDA; CDR2 reads SQIVND (reference sequence). This CDR3 region has 15 residues. In nucleotides, the CDR3 is TGTGTCAGTAGTATCCTCATGACAGGGAGCTATGGCTACACCTTC. Encoded protein: CVSSILMTGSYGYTF.

The V call is TRBV5-6, the J call TRBJ1-2; 7 nucleotides align to TRBD1. This CDR3 has 15 amino acids. Germline CDR1 is SGHDT and CDR2 is YYEEEE. With V trimmed by 0 bases and J by 4 bases, 6 bases remained unmatched. CDR3 sequence: CASSLGAGDSYGYTF. The CDR3 coding sequence is TGTGCCAGCAGCTTGGGAGCAGGGGACAGCTATGGCTACACCTTC.

The rearrangement joins TRBV5-1 to TRBJ1-4; 9 bases are shared with TRBD1. V lost 4 bases, J lost 0 bases, and 16 bases stayed unmatched. The CDR3 covers 20 residues. Germline CDR1 reads SGHRS; CDR2 reads YFSETQ. The DNA for the CDR3 is TGCGCCAGCAGCAAAGCCCCCCCCGGGACAGGGAGGTCAACTAATGAAAAACTGTTTTTT. This gives the protein CASSKAPPGTGRSTNEKLFF.

The chain carries TRBV11-2 and TRBJ1-5; D uncertain. Germline V gene lookup returns CDR1 SGHAT and CDR2 FQNNGV. The V end was cut by 5 bases, the J end by 6 bases, with 11 bases between. The CDR3 runs to 13 residues. DNA for the CDR3: TGTGCCAGCAGCCGTTCGTTGAGTCAGCCCCAGCATTTT. This gives the protein CASSRSLSQPQHF.

The chain employs TRBV30 and TRBJ1-3; D is unclear. Looked up from germline, CDR1 is GTSNPN and CDR2 is SVGIG (reference sequence). V shed 8 bases and J shed 0 bases, with 14 bases lying between them. The CDR3 runs to 14 residues. The CDR3 DNA sequence: TGTGCCCAAGGAGTGCTACCCTCTGGAAACACCATATATTTT. Its protein product is CAQGVLPSGNTIYF.

The chain is built from TRBV18 and TRBJ2-7, with 10 bases identical to TRBD1. Unmatched junction bases numbered 6, after V lost 3 bases and J lost 4 bases. In germline, CDR1 is KGHSH, CDR2 LQKENI. This CDR3 region has 15 residues. Here the CDR3 reads CASSPPGQGSYEQYF. DNA of the CDR3: TGTGCCAGCTCACCCCCGGGACAGGGGTCATACGAGCAGTACTTC. The full variable domain, with the rest looked up from reference TRBV18 and TRBJ2-7, is NAGVMQNPRHLVRRRGQEARLRCSPMKGHSHVYWYRQLPEEGLKFMVYLQKENIIDESGMPKERFSAEFPKEGPSILRIQQVVRGDSAAYFCASSPPGQGSYEQYFGPGTRLTVT.

The V and J genes are TRBV14 and TRBJ2-1; D is ambiguous. The CDR3 length is 16 residues. Trimming stripped 0 bases from V and 6 bases from J, with 15 bases between. The V gene's germline CDR1 is SGHDN and CDR2 FVKESK. The DNA for the CDR3 is TGTGCCAGCAGCCAAGATTTAGTCCACTTTCCCAATGAGCAGTTCTTC. This translates into CASSQDLVHFPNEQFF. The full variable domain, completed using reference TRBV14 and TRBJ2-1, is EAGVTQFPSHSVIEKGQTVTLRCDPISGHDNLYWYRRVMGKEIKFLLHFVKESKQDESGMPNNRFLAERTGGTYSTLKVQPAELEDSGVYFCASSQDLVHFPNEQFFGPGTRLTVL.

V usage is TRBV28 and J usage is TRBJ1-4; 9 nucleotides align to TRBD1. V shed 3 bases, J shed 5 bases, and the junction held 4 bases outside the gene matches. Germline CDR1 and CDR2: MDHEN and SYDVKM. The CDR3 contains 15 residues. The CDR3 bases are TGTGCCAGCAGTTTCCCCGGGACAGGGAATGAAAAACTGTTTTTT. This codes for CASSFPGTGNEKLFF.

This clone was seen a handful of times. The CDR3: CASSKSAQGAFGYGYTF. For the CDR3, the DNA is TGTGCCAGCAGCAAATCAGCGCAGGGGGCCTTCGGCTATGGCTACACCTTC. The chain combines TRBV21-1 with TRBJ1-2; TRBD1 is taken as the D call from the table, unchecked against the DNA. TRBV21-1 is noted as a pseudogene. This CDR3 region has 17 residues.

The chain uses TRBV5-1 and TRBJ2-7; the D gene is possibly TRBD1 (6 bases). V shed 3 bases and J shed 2 bases, with 12 bases lying between them. There are 14 residues in the CDR3. Germline CDR1 reads SGHRS; CDR2 reads YFSETQ. CDR3 sequence reads: CASSSTGTAYEQYF. DNA of the CDR3: TGCGCCAGCAGCTCGACAGGAACCGCCTACGAGCAGTACTTC.

J is TRBJ1-1 and V is TRBV6-5; possibly TRBD1 for D (5 bases). The length of the CDR3 is 15 residues. The V gene lost 8 bases and the J gene lost 3 bases, with 19 bases spanning the gap. The germline V gene has CDR1 MNHEY and CDR2 SVGAGI. This chain's CDR3 is CASSPGSLSYTEAFF. The CDR3 coding sequence is TGTGCCAGCTCCCCAGGGTCCCTTTCGTACACTGAAGCTTTCTTT.

This chain connects TRBV7-3 to TRBJ2-2, with TRBD1 matching over 8 bases. The CDR3 is 12 residues long. Germline V gene lookup returns CDR1 SGHTA and CDR2 FQGTGA. V lost 5 bases to trimming and J lost 7 bases; unmatched junction nucleotides: 0. The CDR3 region is CASSTGGGELFF. In nucleotides, the CDR3 is TGTGCCAGCAGCACAGGGGGCGGGGAGCTGTTTTTT.